The rows below give T cell receptor beta chains drawn from one sample of a study of vaccination and CD4 T cells after COVID-19. Their antigen targets remain unknown. TCRdb used MiXCR to reprocess the PCR reads, holding one entry per CDR3 protein. Found here are around 12,000 distinct CDR3 sequences, 45% of them singletons; the top ten hold less than 9.5%. The sequencing here drew on CD4+ T cells from blood, cultured in vitro, taken after SARS-CoV-2 vaccination. These TCRs come from a human donor who had recovered from COVID-19. Each CDR3 is given with its conserved first and last residue. The D gene is left open where the match is weak. The listing skips clone size in some rows; elsewhere it reads once, few, many or a size class.

J gene | V gene | D gene | clone size | CDR3 protein | CDR3 DNA
TRBJ2-3 | TRBV6-5 | NA | few | CASSYGTFTDTQYF | TGTGCCAGCAGTTACGGGACGTTCACAGATACGCAGTATTTT
TRBJ1-2 | TRBV10-3 | TRBD1 | NA | CAISESTGTGDGYTF | TGTGCCATCAGTGAGTCGACCGGGACAGGGGATGGCTACACCTTC
TRBJ2-1 | TRBV21-1 | NA | few | CASSKPGLADDEQFF | TGTGCCAGCAGCAAACCCGGACTAGCGGATGATGAGCAGTTCTTC
TRBJ1-1 | TRBV28 | NA | NA | CASSFISQGRTEAFF | TGTGCCAGCAGTTTTATATCTCAGGGGAGGACTGAAGCTTTCTTT
TRBJ1-3 | TRBV29-1 | TRBD1 | NA | CSAGQGTGNTIYF | TGCAGCGCTGGACAGGGGACCGGAAACACCATATATTTT
TRBJ1-1 | TRBV28 | TRBD1 | NA | CASSLWVQGADEAFF | TGTGCCAGCAGTTTATGGGTACAGGGGGCCGATGAAGCTTTCTTT
TRBJ2-5 | TRBV2 | NA | NA | CASSGSTVGWTQYF | TGTGCCAGCAGTGGATCGACAGTTGGATGGACCCAGTACTTC
TRBJ1-5 | TRBV6-2/TRBV6-3 | TRBD1 | NA | CASMDRGDQPQHF | TGTGCCAGCATGGACAGGGGAGATCAGCCCCAGCATTTT
TRBJ2-3 | TRBV28 | NA | NA | CAIKNPINAPTDTQYF | TGTGCCATCAAGAACCCCATCAACGCCCCCACAGATACGCAGTATTTT
TRBJ2-7 | TRBV20-1 | NA | few | CSASKDRSPYEQYF | TGCAGTGCTAGTAAGGACCGATCCCCCTACGAGCAGTACTTC
TRBJ2-5 | TRBV6-5 | TRBD2 | NA | CASSYIRLADPRLQETQYF | TGTGCCAGCAGTTACATTCGGCTAGCGGACCCCCGCCTCCAAGAGACCCAGTACTTC
TRBJ2-7 | TRBV28 | TRBD1 | NA | CASSKLPGQGSYEQYF | TGTGCCAGCAGTAAACTGCCGGGACAGGGCTCCTACGAGCAGTACTTC
TRBJ2-1 | TRBV12-3/TRBV12-4 | NA | NA | CASRYGSSADNEQFF | TGTGCCAGCAGATACGGGTCTAGCGCCGACAATGAGCAGTTCTTC
TRBJ2-1 | TRBV11-3 | NA | NA | CASSLRDSPYNEQFF | TGTGCCAGCAGCCTCCGGGACTCCCCCTACAATGAGCAGTTCTTC
TRBJ2-3 | TRBV14 | TRBD2 | few | CASSQVAGSSTDTQYF | TGTGCCAGCAGCCAGGTAGCGGGGTCTAGCACAGATACGCAGTATTTT
TRBJ2-3 | TRBV6-5 | NA | few | CASSYSGQGIKGDTQYF | TGTGCCAGCAGTTACTCGGGGCAGGGCATTAAGGGGGATACGCAGTATTTT
TRBJ1-1 | TRBV5-4 | NA | NA | CASSPRSGLAEAFF | TGTGCCAGCAGCCCGAGGTCCGGGTTGGCTGAAGCTTTCTTT
TRBJ2-7 | TRBV19 | TRBD1 | NA | CASSTTGGTGEQYF | TGTGCCAGTAGTACCACTGGCGGGACAGGCGAGCAGTACTTC
TRBJ2-7 | TRBV5-3 | TRBD2 | NA | CASQRGGAYVDEQYF | TGTGCCAGTCAACGGGGAGGGGCTTATGTAGACGAGCAGTACTTC
TRBJ2-2 | TRBV24-1 | TRBD2 | NA | CATSDSGRNTGELFF | TGTGCCACCAGTGATAGCGGGAGGAACACCGGGGAGCTGTTTTTT
TRBJ2-3 | TRBV20-1 | NA | NA | CSARIGVARDTQYF | TGCAGTGCACGCATCGGGGTAGCGAGGGATACGCAGTATTTT
TRBJ1-2 | TRBV5-1 | NA | NA | CASNPYFPGAGGYTF | TGCGCCAGCAACCCATACTTCCCGGGGGCTGGTGGCTACACCTTC
TRBJ2-2 | TRBV7-3 | TRBD1 | once | CASSRPGTGAGELFF | TGTGCCAGCAGCCGTCCCGGGACAGGGGCCGGGGAGCTGTTTTTT
TRBJ2-1 | TRBV20-1 | NA | NA | CSARDYGVPSYNEQFF | TGCAGTGCTAGAGACTATGGGGTCCCCTCCTACAATGAGCAGTTCTTC
TRBJ2-7 | TRBV6-1 | NA | medium-sized | CASSVGVSYEQYF | TGTGCCAGCAGTGTCGGGGTCTCCTACGAGCAGTACTTC
TRBJ1-5 | TRBV6-2/TRBV6-3 | NA | NA | CASSYGGSGNQPQHF | TGTGCCAGCAGTTACGGTGGGTCAGGCAATCAGCCCCAGCATTTT
TRBJ1-2 | TRBV20-1 | NA | NA | CSEPGDYGYTF | TGCAGTGAGCCGGGGGACTATGGCTACACCTTC
TRBJ1-5 | TRBV19 | NA | few | CASRNRANQPQHF | TGTGCCAGTAGGAACAGGGCGAACCAGCCCCAGCATTTT
TRBJ1-4 | TRBV24-1 | NA | few | CATSDFQDSTNEKLFF | TGTGCCACCAGTGATTTCCAGGACAGTACTAATGAAAAACTGTTTTTT
TRBJ2-7 | TRBV5-6 | TRBD1 | NA | CASSFRDRVQQYF | TGTGCCAGCAGCTTCCGGGACAGGGTGCAGCAGTACTTC
TRBJ2-1 | TRBV2 | TRBD2 | NA | CASSEGLAWGYNEQFF | TGTGCCAGCAGTGAGGGACTAGCGTGGGGGTACAATGAGCAGTTCTTC
TRBJ2-1 | TRBV30 | NA | few | CAWRRIGGSSYNEQFF | TGTGCCTGGAGGCGGATCGGCGGAAGCTCATACAATGAGCAGTTCTTC
TRBJ1-3 | TRBV19 | NA | NA | CASREQGAGNTIYF | TGTGCCAGTAGGGAACAGGGAGCTGGAAACACCATATATTTT